The T cell receptor (beta chain) described here comes from a study of blood T cells in healthy people across ages. A sample-barcoded 5' primer and a J-beta primer mix were used in a second PCR of about 6 to 11 cycles. TCRdb ran MiXCR on the 5' RACE reads and lists one entry per CDR3 protein. Of around 700,000 distinct CDR3 sequences in the sample, roughly 25% were seen once. The study, taken as a whole, reports: TCR beta diversity per million T cells fell roughly linearly with age. Higher diversity and more naive CD4+ cells were features of long-lived donors, compared to aged donors.

Germline V gives CDR1 SGHRS, CDR2 YFSETQ. This CDR3 has 15 amino acids. V was trimmed by 0 bases and J by 3 bases, leaving 12 bases between them. On this clonotype: The antigen is unknown.

These data are also associated with another study on T cells of mothers and their children. From that paper: There were over 8.5 million TCR beta CDR3 reads from each mother and a few million from each child.

The sequenced material came from blood. J is TRBJ1-1 and V is TRBV5-1; no firm D call. This receptor was identified in a boy aged 5 to 17 in good health. The CDR3 nucleotides read TGCGCCAGCAGCTTGGTTGCGGGGTTTGACACTGAAGCTTTCTTT. It encodes CASSLVAGFDTEAFF. Full variable domain (remainder filled in from reference TRBV5-1 and TRBJ1-1): KAGVTQTPRYLIKTRGQQVTLSCSPISGHRSVSWYQQTPGQGLQFLFEYFSETQRNKGNFPGRFSGRQFSNSRSEMNVSTLELGDSALYLCASSLVAGFDTEAFFGQGTRLTVV.